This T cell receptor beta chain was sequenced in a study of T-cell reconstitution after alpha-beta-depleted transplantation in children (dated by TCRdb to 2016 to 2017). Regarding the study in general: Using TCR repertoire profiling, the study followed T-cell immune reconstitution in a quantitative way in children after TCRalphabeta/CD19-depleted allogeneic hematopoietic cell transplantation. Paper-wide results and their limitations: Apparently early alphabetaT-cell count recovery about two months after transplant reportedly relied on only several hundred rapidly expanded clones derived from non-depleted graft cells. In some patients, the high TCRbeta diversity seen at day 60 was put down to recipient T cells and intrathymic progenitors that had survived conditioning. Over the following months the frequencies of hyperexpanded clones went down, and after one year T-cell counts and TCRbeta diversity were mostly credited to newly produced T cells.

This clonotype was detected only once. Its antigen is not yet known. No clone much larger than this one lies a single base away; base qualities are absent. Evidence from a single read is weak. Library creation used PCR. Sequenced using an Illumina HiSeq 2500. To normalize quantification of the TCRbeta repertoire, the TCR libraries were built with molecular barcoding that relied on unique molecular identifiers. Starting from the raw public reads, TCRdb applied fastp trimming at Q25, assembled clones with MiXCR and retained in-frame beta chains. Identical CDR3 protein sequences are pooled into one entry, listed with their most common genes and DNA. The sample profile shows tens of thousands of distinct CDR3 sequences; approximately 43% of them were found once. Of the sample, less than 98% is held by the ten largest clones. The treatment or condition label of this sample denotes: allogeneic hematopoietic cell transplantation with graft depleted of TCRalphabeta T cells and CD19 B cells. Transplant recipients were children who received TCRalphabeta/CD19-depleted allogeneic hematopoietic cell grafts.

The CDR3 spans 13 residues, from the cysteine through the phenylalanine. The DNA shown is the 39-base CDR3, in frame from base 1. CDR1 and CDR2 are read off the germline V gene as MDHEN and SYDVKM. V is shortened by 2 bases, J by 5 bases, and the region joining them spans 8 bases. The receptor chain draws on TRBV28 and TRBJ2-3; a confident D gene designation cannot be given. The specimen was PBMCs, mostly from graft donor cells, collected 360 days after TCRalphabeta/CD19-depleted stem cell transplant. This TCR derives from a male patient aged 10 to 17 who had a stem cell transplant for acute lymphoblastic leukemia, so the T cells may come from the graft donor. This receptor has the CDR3 CASSLELEDTQYF. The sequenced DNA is TGTGCCAGCAGTTTAGAATTGGAAGATACGCAGTATTTT.